A single sample is the source of the 22 T cell receptor beta chains below, sequenced in a study of cytomegalovirus exposure and HLA in healthy donors. Amplification used 60 Vbeta primers and 13 Jbeta primers. Profiling relied on immunoSEQ multiplex PCR, and the TCRdb table lists in-frame clones only, not all of them. The table includes 75,000 to 95,000 clones, roughly four fifths detected once. Sequenced sample: PBMCs. These TCRs come from a woman in her thirties or forties in good health and CMV-seropositive.

This chain's CDR3 is CASSVLDRAHYGYTF. The CDR3 nucleotides are TGTGCCAGCAGCGTATTGGACAGGGCCCACTATGGCTACACCTTC. The chain is built from TRBV9 and TRBJ1-2, with 8 bases fitting TRBD1. The V gene's germline CDR1 is SGDLS and CDR2 YYNGEE. V trimming: 1 base; J trimming: 3 bases; junction bases outside the gene matches: 5. The CDR3 spans 15 residues. Variable domain in full (rest from reference TRBV9 and TRBJ1-2): DSGVTQTPKHLITATGQRVTLRCSPRSGDLSVYWYQQSLDQGLQFLIQYYNGEERAKGNILERFSAQQFPDLHSELNLSSLELGDSALYFCASSVLDRAHYGYTFGSGTRLTVV.

The chain has TRBV15 and TRBJ1-5; D not resolved. The CDR3 has 15 residues. Germline V gene data show CDR1 as LNHNV and CDR2 as YYDKDF (reference sequence). V gave up 0 bases and J gave up 1 base, with 7 bases separating them. Here the CDR3 reads CATSRDPTSNQPQHF. The DNA for the CDR3 is TGTGCCACCAGCAGAGATCCCACAAGCAATCAGCCCCAGCATTTT.

This clone was detected only a few times. This sequence joins TRBV14 and TRBJ1-1; D unclear. The V gene lost 1 base and the J gene lost 8 bases, with 14 bases spanning the gap. The CDR3 runs to 14 residues. Per germline, CDR1 SGHDN and CDR2 FVKESK. The CDR3 spells CASSQGNLNAEAFF. In nucleotides, the CDR3 is TGTGCCAGCAGCCAAGGTAACCTCAACGCGGAAGCTTTCTTT.

This rearrangement joins TRBV18 to TRBJ2-7; TRBD1 agrees at 7 bases. V lost 1 base to trimming and J lost 5 bases; unmatched junction nucleotides: 5. In germline, CDR1 is KGHSH, CDR2 LQKENI. CDR3 length: 14 residues. DNA for the CDR3: TGTGCCAGCTCACCACAACAGGGGCTAGACGAGCAGTACTTC. Its protein product is CASSPQQGLDEQYF. Combining the CDR3 with reference TRBV18 and TRBJ2-7 gives the whole variable domain NAGVMQNPRHLVRRRGQEARLRCSPMKGHSHVYWYRQLPEEGLKFMVYLQKENIIDESGMPKERFSAEFPKEGPSILRIQQVVRGDSAAYFCASSPQQGLDEQYFGPGTRLTVT.

V and J are TRBV10-3 and TRBJ1-3; D is uncertain. V was clipped by 3 bases and J by 0 bases, with 12 bases between them. Germline V lookup: CDR1 ENHRY, CDR2 SYGVKD. The CDR3 extends over 16 amino acids. Here the CDR3 DNA reads TGTGCCATCAGTGATACCGAGGAAAACTCTGGAAACACCATATATTTT. Translated, it gives CAISDTEENSGNTIYF.

The rearrangement uses TRBV7-9 and TRBJ2-7, with 7 bases lining up with TRBD1. The CDR3 has 14 amino acids. Germline V gene sequence: CDR1 SEHNR, CDR2 FQNEAQ (reference sequence). V lost 5 bases to trimming and J lost 1 base; unmatched junction nucleotides: 5. The CDR3 region has the DNA TGTGCCAGCAGCCCCGGGGACAGATCCTACGAGCAGTACTTC. Its protein is CASSPGDRSYEQYF.

This clone has at least ten counts. J is TRBJ2-1 and V is TRBV5-4; no clear D gene. The CDR3 sequence is 14 residues long. Trimming removed 4 bases from V and 9 bases from J, with 17 bases in between. Germline V gives CDR1 SGHNT, CDR2 YYREEE (reference sequence). In nucleotides, the CDR3 is TGTGCCAGCAGCAGGTCTGGCGGCAGAGGTGAGCAGTTCTTC. Encoded protein: CASSRSGGRGEQFF.

This chain joins TRBV6-5 and TRBJ2-1; 7 positions match TRBD2. This CDR3 is 14 amino acids long. V lost 7 bases to trimming and J lost 6 bases; unmatched junction nucleotides: 9. Germline CDR1 MNHEY, CDR2 SVGAGI. The CDR3 protein is CASTWGEGRNEQFF. As DNA, the CDR3 is TGTGCCAGCACATGGGGGGAGGGCCGCAATGAGCAGTTCTTC.

This clone has just a few counts. This rearrangement joins TRBV2 to TRBJ2-2, with 14 bases lining up with TRBD2. V was pared by 9 bases and J by 6 bases, with 6 bases of the junction left unmatched. This CDR3 comprises 15 residues. Germline V gives CDR1 SNHLY, CDR2 FYNNEI. CDR3 in amino acids: CASAGLAGAAGELFF. The DNA for the CDR3 is TGTGCCAGTGCGGGACTAGCGGGAGCTGCCGGGGAGCTGTTTTTT.

On this clone: A much larger clone differs from this one at a single base, so this may be a read error. Other DNA sequences in this sample translate to the same CDR3. The V call is TRBV19, the J call TRBJ1-3; no reliable D call. Trimming took 9 bases from V and 0 from J, leaving 18 bases between them. Germline values: CDR1 LNHDA, CDR2 SQIVND (reference sequence). The CDR3 runs 16 residues. CDR3 bases: TGTGCCAGCGAGGACGGGAGCTGGAGCTCTGGAAACACCATATATTTT. This sequence encodes CASEDGSWSSGNTIYF.

The rearrangement joins TRBV18 to TRBJ1-1; D may be TRBD1 (6 bases). The CDR3 is 15 amino acids. Germline V gene sequence: CDR1 KGHSH, CDR2 LQKENI. Trimming removed 6 bases at V and 6 bases at J, with 20 bases between. This chain's CDR3 is CASSTQGYSVAEAFF. In DNA, the CDR3 is TGTGCCAGCTCGACCCAGGGGTACTCTGTCGCTGAAGCTTTCTTT.

This chain joins TRBV6-5 and TRBJ2-7, with 9 bases identical to TRBD2. Germline assignment: CDR1 MNHEY and CDR2 SVGAGI. The CDR3 sequence is 14 residues long. The trim removed 4 bases at V and 3 bases at J, leaving 4 bases unmatched. CDR3 residues: CASSFISGSYEQYF. CDR3 nucleotide sequence: TGTGCCAGCAGTTTCATTAGCGGGAGCTACGAGCAGTACTTC.

The CDR3 DNA follows: TGCAGCGTTGGGGGGGGAGGGTGGTACGAGCAGTACTTC. Protein sequence: CSVGGGGWYEQYF. The J gene is TRBJ2-5, the V gene TRBV29-1; 7 bases are a match to TRBD2. With the DNA end fitting TRBJ2-7 better, the J assignment may be wrong. This CDR3 has 13 residues. Per the germline V gene, CDR1 is SQVTM and CDR2 is ANQGSEA.

The chain carries TRBV27 and TRBJ2-7, with D tentatively TRBD2 (6 bases). From germline, CDR1 is MNHEY and CDR2 SMNVEV (reference sequence). CDR3 length: 15 amino acids. V gave up 7 bases and J gave up 2 bases, with 18 bases separating them. The CDR3: CASMSGERHPYEQYF. In nucleotides, the CDR3 is TGTGCCAGCATGTCGGGGGAAAGACACCCCTACGAGCAGTACTTC.

The V and J genes are TRBV19 and TRBJ1-4; no reliable D call. This CDR3 comprises 13 residues. The germline V gene has CDR1 LNHDA and CDR2 SQIVND (reference sequence). The germline V and J ends were trimmed by 6 bases and 4 bases, with 9 bases remaining between them. The CDR3: CASRVRGNEKLFF. CDR3 sequence (DNA): TGTGCCAGTAGAGTCAGAGGTAATGAAAAACTGTTTTTT.

This chain links TRBV7-2 with TRBJ2-4; D not resolved. The CDR3 has 16 amino acids. Germline lookup yields CDR1 SGHTA and CDR2 FQGNSA. V gave up 6 bases and J gave up 0 bases, with 15 bases separating them. CDR3 sequence (DNA): TGTGCCAGCAGACCCATCGGGTCGCTAGCCAAAAACATTCAGTACTTC. It is translated as CASRPIGSLAKNIQYF.

The chain combines TRBV18 with TRBJ2-7; TRBD1 might be the D (5 bases). Germline CDR1 KGHSH, CDR2 LQKENI. Between the trimmed V and J ends, which lost 0 bases and 4 bases, there was a span of 7 bases. CDR3 length equals 13 residues. The CDR3 nucleotides are TGTGCCAGCTCACCACCGACAGATTACGAGCAGTACTTC. This encodes CASSPPTDYEQYF.

The rearrangement joins TRBV28 to TRBJ1-2, with 9 bases that match TRBD1. Germline V CDR1 and CDR2: MDHEN, SYDVKM. With V trimmed by 5 bases and J by 0 bases, 10 bases remained unmatched. CDR3 length: 17 amino acids. DNA of the CDR3: TGTGCCAGCAGTGCTACGGGACAGGGCAGCACTAACTATGGCTACACCTTC. Translated: CASSATGQGSTNYGYTF.

Note on this clone: An end of the junction differs from the germline gene, which may be a read error. This sample also contains other DNA sequences that code for the same CDR3. The gene calls are TRBV11-2 and TRBJ2-7; D is perhaps TRBD1 (6 bases). The germline CDR1 and CDR2 sequences are SGHAT and FQNNGV. CDR3 length: 13 residues. The CDR3: CASSFGQFYEQYF. The CDR3 DNA sequence: TGCGCCAGCAGCTTTGGACAGTTCTACGAGCAGTACTTC.

This clone was detected once. The chain joins TRBV2 to TRBJ2-5; 9 bases align to TRBD1. V gave up 6 bases and J gave up 5 bases; unmatched junction bases: 10. This CDR3 has 15 residues. Germline loops: CDR1 SNHLY, CDR2 FYNNEI. DNA of the CDR3: TGTGCCAGCAGGGATATTGGGACAGGGCGGGAGACCCAGTACTTC. This gives the protein CASRDIGTGRETQYF.

The chain links TRBV6-6 to TRBJ2-7; weak D call: TRBD1 (6 bases). Trimming took 2 bases from V and 5 from J, leaving 13 bases between them. Germline loops: CDR1 MNHNY, CDR2 SVGAGI (reference sequence). CDR3 size: 14 residues. Here the CDR3 DNA reads TGTGCCAGCAGTTACCTAATTTCAGGGGACGAGCAGTACTTC. Translation gives CASSYLISGDEQYF.

CDR3 nucleotides: TGTGCCAGCAGTGTTTCGCGGGTTGAAGAGACCCAGTACTTC. The encoded protein is CASSVSRVEETQYF. The rearrangement uses TRBV2 and TRBJ2-5, with D perhaps TRBD2 (5 bases). V lost 4 bases and J lost 3, with 12 bases in between. CDR3 length equals 14 residues. Germline CDR1 SNHLY, CDR2 FYNNEI. The whole variable domain, filled in from reference TRBV2 and TRBJ2-5, reads EPEVTQTPSHQVTQMGQEVILRCVPISNHLYFYWYRQILGQKVEFLVSFYNNEISEKSEIFDDQFSVERPDGSNFTLKIRSTKLEDSAMYFCASSVSRVEETQYFGPGTRLLVL.